One sample yielded the 17 T cell receptor beta chains listed below, sequenced in a study of shared T cell receptors in the human thymus. The table came from immunoSEQ multiplex PCR; TCRdb's copy has only in-frame clones and leaves some out. The sample consists of hundreds of thousands of clones, around 78% of them appearing once. These data are also associated with another study on human thymus T cells.

Sequencing was done on a sample of thymocytes. The receptor set was obtained from a boy less than two years old with a congenital heart defect.

The chain employs TRBV28 and TRBJ2-1; a weak D match, TRBD2 (6 bases). The CDR3 length is 15 residues. Germline V CDR1 and CDR2: MDHEN, SYDVKM. Trimming took off 3 bases at V and 3 bases at J, with 12 bases between the two ends. The CDR3 DNA is TGTGCCAGCAGTTTGGTGCGGGGATACTACAATGAGCAGTTCTTC. Translated: CASSLVRGYYNEQFF.

The chain combines TRBV10-1 with TRBJ2-1; 11 nucleotides match TRBD2. The V and J ends lost 8 bases and 7 bases, in that order; junction bases with no gene match: 10. This CDR3 has 15 amino acids. Germline CDR1 WNHNN, CDR2 SYGVQD (reference sequence). CDR3 DNA: TGCGCCAGCCCTCCAGGACTAGCGGGCCGAAATGAGCAGTTCTTC. Protein product: CASPPGLAGRNEQFF.

In its sample, this clone was seen once. The chain has TRBV2 and TRBJ2-7; the match to TRBD1 covers 8 bases. CDR1 and CDR2 (germline): SNHLY, FYNNEI. The J segment lost 3 bases and the V segment lost 2 bases, leaving 9 bases of the junction unmatched. CDR3 length: 16 amino acids. The CDR3 here is CASSENMDRASYEQYF. CDR3 DNA sequence: TGTGCCAGCAGTGAAAACATGGACAGGGCCAGCTACGAGCAGTACTTC.

This chain joins TRBV7-2 and TRBJ1-1, with a tentative D call TRBD1 (5 bases). Per the germline V gene, CDR1 is SGHTA and CDR2 is FQGNSA. The CDR3 has 15 amino acids. The V and J ends lost 5 bases and 3 bases respectively, with 16 bases between them. CDR3 in amino acids: CASSPFGGSHTEAFF. The CDR3 DNA sequence: TGTGCCAGCAGCCCCTTTGGGGGGAGCCACACTGAAGCTTTCTTT.

The chain carries TRBV2 and TRBJ2-5, with D tentatively TRBD2 (6 bases). V lost 0 bases to trimming and J lost 5 bases, with 16 bases between them. The CDR3 sequence is 16 residues long. Germline loops: CDR1 SNHLY, CDR2 FYNNEI. The CDR3, as DNA: TGTGCCAGCAGTGAAGCGCTTCGGGGGAGAAAGGAGACCCAGTACTTC. Translation gives CASSEALRGRKETQYF.

V is TRBV6-4 and J is TRBJ2-7, with D maybe TRBD2 (7 bases). The CDR3 is made up of 15 amino acids. Germline V CDR1 and CDR2: MRHNA, SNTAGT. The V gene lost 2 bases and the J gene lost 2 bases, with 13 bases spanning the gap. Here the CDR3 DNA reads TGTGCCAGCAGTGACACCTCGGGGGGCACCTACGAGCAGTACTTC. It is translated as CASSDTSGGTYEQYF.

This clone was observed once. The chain carries TRBV5-1 and TRBJ1-1; no firm D call. V was cut by 4 bases and J by 11 bases, with 12 bases left in between. Germline CDR1 SGHRS, CDR2 YFSETQ. The CDR3 covers 11 residues. The CDR3 loop reads CASSAGLWAFF. The CDR3 DNA reads TGCGCCAGCAGCGCAGGACTATGGGCTTTCTTT.

The chain joins TRBV11-2 to TRBJ2-7; 9 nucleotides line up with TRBD1. The CDR3 extends over 16 amino acids. Germline V lookup: CDR1 SGHAT, CDR2 FQNNGV. V dropped 2 bases and J dropped 2; count of bases not matched to a gene: 7. The CDR3 sequence: CASSLRDRALPYEQYF. In DNA, the CDR3 is TGTGCCAGCAGCTTAAGGGACAGGGCGCTCCCCTACGAGCAGTACTTC.

V and J are TRBV15 and TRBJ2-7, with D maybe TRBD2 (6 bases). This CDR3 is built from 14 residues. V was shortened by 2 bases and J by 5 bases, with 13 bases between the two germline ends. The germline gives CDR1 LNHNV, CDR2 YYDKDF (reference sequence). DNA of the CDR3: TGTGCCACCAGCAGATCAGCGGGTAGCCACGAGCAGTACTTC. It translates to CATSRSAGSHEQYF.

The rearrangement links TRBV28 to TRBJ1-2; TRBD1 is a possible D gene (6 bases). The germline V gene has CDR1 MDHEN and CDR2 SYDVKM. Trimming removed 0 bases at V and 0 bases at J, with 14 bases between. The CDR3 consists of 17 residues. CDR3 nucleotide sequence: TGTGCCAGCAGTTTATGGCCCGACCAGGGGTCTAACTATGGCTACACCTTC. Its translation: CASSLWPDQGSNYGYTF.

This rearrangement joins TRBV6-1 to TRBJ1-2, with TRBD1 as a possible D gene (5 bases). V was trimmed by 6 bases and J by 5 bases, leaving 13 bases between them. Per germline, CDR1 MNHNS and CDR2 SASEGT. This CDR3 is built from 13 residues. Here the CDR3 reads CASRTNQGYGYTF. CDR3 coding DNA: TGTGCCAGCAGGACGAACCAGGGTTATGGCTACACCTTC.

The chain employs TRBV7-9 and TRBJ2-1, with D maybe TRBD2 (6 bases). This CDR3 is 15 amino acids long. From germline, CDR1 is SEHNR and CDR2 FQNEAQ (reference sequence). Trimming left V 2 bases short and J 2 bases short, with 10 bases between. As DNA, the CDR3 is TGTGCCAGCAGCTTACTTAGCGGTCCCTACAATGAGCAGTTCTTC. Translation: CASSLLSGPYNEQFF.

This chain links TRBV13 with TRBJ2-7; 8 nucleotides match TRBD1. Trimming cost V 5 bases and J 6 bases; bases outside gene matches: 18. This CDR3 comprises 17 residues. The germline V gene has CDR1 PRHDT and CDR2 FYEKMQ (reference sequence). CDR3 DNA: TGTGCCAGCAGCGCCAAAACCCAGGACAGGGTCAAGGGCGAGCAGTACTTC. Protein: CASSAKTQDRVKGEQYF.

This clone occurred once. The chain combines TRBV4-1 with TRBJ2-2, with D unclear. The CDR3 loop spans 10 amino acids. The germline V and J ends were trimmed by 8 bases and 11 bases, with 9 bases remaining between them. The germline V gene encodes CDR1 MGHRA and CDR2 YSYEKL. CDR3: CASGLGELFF. CDR3 nucleotides: TGCGCCAGCGGTCTAGGCGAGCTGTTTTTT.

The CDR3 loop reads CAISERENGGSGSYEQYF. Here the CDR3 DNA reads TGTGCCATCAGTGAGCGGGAGAACGGGGGAAGTGGTTCCTACGAGCAGTACTTC. This sequence joins TRBV10-3 and TRBJ2-7; maybe TRBD2 (6 bases). Trimming shortened V by 2 bases and J by 1 base, and 21 bases separated the two germline ends. CDR1 and CDR2 (germline): ENHRY, SYGVKD. The CDR3 is 18 residues long.

There are a few counts of this clone. This rearrangement joins TRBV28 to TRBJ2-7, with D possibly TRBD1 on 5 matching bases. The germline CDR1 and CDR2 sequences are MDHEN and SYDVKM. Trimming took off 6 bases at V and 2 bases at J, with 14 bases between the two ends. This CDR3 is 14 amino acids long. The CDR3 sequence is CASSPRQWAYEQYF. CDR3 bases: TGTGCCAGCAGCCCTAGACAGTGGGCCTACGAGCAGTACTTC. Looking up the rest from reference TRBV28 and TRBJ2-7 gives the full variable domain: DVKVTQSSRYLVKRTGEKVFLECVQDMDHENMFWYRQDPGLGLRLIYFSYDVKMKEKGDIPEGYSVSREKKERFSLILESASTNQTSMYLCASSPRQWAYEQYFGPGTRLTVT.

This clone was detected only once. CDR3 nucleotides: TGTGCCAGCAAGACCAAGCGGGAGGGAGCAGATACGCAGTATTTT. It translates to CASKTKREGADTQYF. The chain recombines TRBV27 with TRBJ2-3, with 10 bases matching TRBD2. From germline, CDR1 is MNHEY and CDR2 SMNVEV (reference sequence). The CDR3 is made up of 15 amino acids. The ends lost 7 bases at V and 4 bases at J; junction bases unmatched: 8.